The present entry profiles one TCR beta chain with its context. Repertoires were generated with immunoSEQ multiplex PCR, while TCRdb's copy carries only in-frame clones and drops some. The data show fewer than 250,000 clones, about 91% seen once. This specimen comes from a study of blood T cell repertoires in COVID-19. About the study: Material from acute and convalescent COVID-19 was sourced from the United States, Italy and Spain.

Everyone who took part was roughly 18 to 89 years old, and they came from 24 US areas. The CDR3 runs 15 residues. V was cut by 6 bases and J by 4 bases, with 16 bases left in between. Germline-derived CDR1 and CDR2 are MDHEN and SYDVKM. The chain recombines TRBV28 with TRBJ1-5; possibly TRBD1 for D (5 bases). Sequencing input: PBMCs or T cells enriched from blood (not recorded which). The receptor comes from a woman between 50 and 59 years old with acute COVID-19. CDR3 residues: CASRRRQGPNQPQHF. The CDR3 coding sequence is TGTGCCAGCAGACGCCGCCAGGGCCCTAATCAGCCCCAGCATTTT. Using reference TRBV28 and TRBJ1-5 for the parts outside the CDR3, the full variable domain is DVKVTQSSRYLVKRTGEKVFLECVQDMDHENMFWYRQDPGLGLRLIYFSYDVKMKEKGDIPEGYSVSREKKERFSLILESASTNQTSMYLCASRRRQGPNQPQHFGDGTRLSIL.